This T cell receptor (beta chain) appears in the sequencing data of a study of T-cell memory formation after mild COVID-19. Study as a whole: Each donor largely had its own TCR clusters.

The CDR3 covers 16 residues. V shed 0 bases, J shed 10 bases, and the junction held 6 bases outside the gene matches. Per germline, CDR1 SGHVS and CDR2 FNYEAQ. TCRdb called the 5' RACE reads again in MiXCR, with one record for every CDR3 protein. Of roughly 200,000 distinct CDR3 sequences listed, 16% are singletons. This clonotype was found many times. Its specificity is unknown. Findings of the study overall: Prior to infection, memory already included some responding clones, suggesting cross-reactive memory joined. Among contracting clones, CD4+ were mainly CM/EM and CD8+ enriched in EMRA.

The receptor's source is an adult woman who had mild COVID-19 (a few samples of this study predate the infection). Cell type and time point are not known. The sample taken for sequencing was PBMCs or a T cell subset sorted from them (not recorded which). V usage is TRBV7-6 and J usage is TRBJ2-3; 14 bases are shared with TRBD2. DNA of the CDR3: TGTGCCAGCAGCTTAGCTGGGACTAGCGGGGGTTTGGCGCAGTATTTT. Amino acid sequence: CASSLAGTSGGLAQYF.